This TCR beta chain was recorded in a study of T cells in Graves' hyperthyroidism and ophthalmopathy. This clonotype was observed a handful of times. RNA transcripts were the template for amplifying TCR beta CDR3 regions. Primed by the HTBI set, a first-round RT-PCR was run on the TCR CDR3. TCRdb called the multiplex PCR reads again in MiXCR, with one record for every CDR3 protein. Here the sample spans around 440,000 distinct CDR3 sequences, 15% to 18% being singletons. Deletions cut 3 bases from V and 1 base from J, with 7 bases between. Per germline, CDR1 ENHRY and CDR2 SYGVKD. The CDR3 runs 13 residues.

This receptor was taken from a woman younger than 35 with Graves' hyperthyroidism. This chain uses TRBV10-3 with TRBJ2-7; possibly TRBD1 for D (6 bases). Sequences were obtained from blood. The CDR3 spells CAISEQGSYEQYF. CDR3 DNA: TGTGCCATCAGTGAACAGGGTTCCTACGAGCAGTACTTC.